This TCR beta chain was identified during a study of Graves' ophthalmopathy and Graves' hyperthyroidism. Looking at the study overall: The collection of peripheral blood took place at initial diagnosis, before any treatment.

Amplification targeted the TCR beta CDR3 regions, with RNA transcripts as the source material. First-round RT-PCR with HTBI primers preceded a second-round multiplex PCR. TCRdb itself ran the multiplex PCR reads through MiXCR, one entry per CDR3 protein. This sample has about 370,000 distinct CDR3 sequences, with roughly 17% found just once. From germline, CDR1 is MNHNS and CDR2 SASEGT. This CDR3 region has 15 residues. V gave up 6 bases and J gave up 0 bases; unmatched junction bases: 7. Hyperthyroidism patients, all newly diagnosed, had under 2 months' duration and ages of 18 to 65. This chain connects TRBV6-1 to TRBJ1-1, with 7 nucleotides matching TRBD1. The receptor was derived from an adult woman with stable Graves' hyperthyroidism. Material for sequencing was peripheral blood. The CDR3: CASSRGTDVNTEAFF. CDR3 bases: TGTGCCAGCAGCAGGGGGACGGATGTGAACACTGAAGCTTTCTTT.